Below, 2 T cell receptor beta chains from the same sample are listed, as sequenced in a study of metastatic and nonmetastatic thyroid tumors. With MiXCR, TCRdb called clones anew from the PCR reads. The data hold more than 25,000 clones, with roughly 24% observed a single time. Each patient came to thyroid surgery without any prior treatment (of any kind). The sequenced sample was blood. All receptors come from a female donor with papillary thyroid cancer or a benign thyroid nodule (not recorded which). Some clones in this sample may be carry-over from other donors' samples.

Comments on this clone: A junction end diverges from the germline sequence, so it may reflect a read error. The V gene is TRBV29-1, the J gene TRBJ1-1; a possible D gene is TRBD1 (6 bases). This CDR3 spans 12 amino acids. The V gene's germline CDR1 is SQVTM and CDR2 ANQGSEA. The CDR3 reads CSVVEGGGPQLF. In nucleotides, the CDR3 is TGCAGCGTTGTAGAGGGGGGGGGACCCCAACTCTTT.

This clone was counted many times. The rearrangement joins TRBV5-4 to TRBJ2-5; 10 bases match TRBD1. V gave up 5 bases and J gave up 5 bases; unmatched junction bases: 6. The V gene's germline CDR1 is SGHNT and CDR2 YYREEE (reference sequence). The CDR3 is made up of 14 amino acids. CDR3 sequence: CASRATGGRETQYF. Written as DNA, the CDR3 is TGTGCCAGCAGAGCGACAGGGGGCCGGGAGACCCAGTACTTC.